This T cell receptor beta chain is from a study of T cells in Graves' hyperthyroidism and ophthalmopathy. What was amplified from RNA transcripts were TCR beta CDR3 regions. First-round RT-PCR of the TCR CDR3 relied on the HTBI primer set. TCRdb ran MiXCR on the multiplex PCR reads and lists one entry per CDR3 protein. This table holds over 350,000 distinct CDR3 sequences, around 15% found once. The CDR3 contains 14 residues. The germline CDR1 and CDR2 sequences are DFQATT and SNEGSKA (reference sequence). The trim removed 5 bases at V and 0 bases at J, leaving 2 bases unmatched. V gene TRBV20-1 combines with J gene TRBJ2-2; 8 positions agree with TRBD1. The sequenced material came from blood. This clonotype originated in a man between 45 and 60 years old with Graves' ophthalmopathy. The chain's CDR3 is CSADRGANTGELFF. CDR3 bases: TGCAGTGCTGACAGGGGTGCGAACACCGGGGAGCTGTTTTTT.